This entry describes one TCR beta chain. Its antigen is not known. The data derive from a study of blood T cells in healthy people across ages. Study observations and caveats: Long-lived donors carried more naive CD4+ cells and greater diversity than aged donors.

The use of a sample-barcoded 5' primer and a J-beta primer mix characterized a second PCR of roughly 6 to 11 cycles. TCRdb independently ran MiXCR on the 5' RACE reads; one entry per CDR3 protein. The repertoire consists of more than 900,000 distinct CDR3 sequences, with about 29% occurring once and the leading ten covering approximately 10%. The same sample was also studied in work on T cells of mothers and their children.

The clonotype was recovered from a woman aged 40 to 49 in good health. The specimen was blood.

DNA for the CDR3: TGTGCCAGCAGCCGCGGGACATCAGGGTTCTATGGCTACACCTTC. Its translation is CASSRGTSGFYGYTF. The chain carries TRBV3-1 and TRBJ1-2; a possible D gene is TRBD1 (6 bases). Trimming removed 4 bases at V and 4 bases at J, with 16 bases between. The V gene's germline CDR1 is LGHDT and CDR2 YNNKEL (reference sequence). This CDR3 is built from 15 residues.